A single T cell receptor beta chain is shown here with its context. Libraries were prepared by immunoSEQ multiplex PCR; TCRdb keeps only in-frame clonotypes and omits some of them. The sample includes fewer than 900,000 clones, more than 80% of them seen just once. The V gene lost 4 bases and the J gene lost 7 bases, with 10 bases spanning the gap. Germline-derived CDR1 and CDR2 are KGHDR and SFDVKD. This CDR3 is built from 13 residues. This entry belongs to a study of Ad26.COV2.S vaccination and SARS-CoV-2 variants. The treatment: around 19 received Ad26.COV2.S at low or high dose, single or two shots; about five received placebo; per-sample allocation not given. On day 63 after the first injection, vaccine and placebo recipients gave samples.

The TCR was taken from a person between 18 and 65 years old who received the Ad26.COV2.S COVID-19 vaccine or a placebo. The material was peripheral blood, obtained in a trial of Ad26.COV2.S vaccine versus placebo. The chain couples TRBV24-1 to TRBJ2-1; D gene uncertain. The CDR3 is CATSEPAGNEQFF. The CDR3 coding sequence is TGTGCCACCAGTGAACCGGCTGGTAATGAGCAGTTCTTC.